A single sample gave rise to the 21 T cell receptor beta chains below, sequenced in a study of blood T cell repertoires in COVID-19. Using immunoSEQ multiplex PCR, the repertoire was profiled, and TCRdb retains in-frame clones only, with some absent. Here the sample spans over 60,000 clones, about 80% being singletons. The sequencing sample was made of peripheral blood. The source is a man older than 75 with active or convalescent COVID-19.

The V call is TRBV12-5, the J call TRBJ1-2; 7 nucleotides match TRBD1. This CDR3 region has 13 residues. Trimming at V came to 7 bases and at J to 3 bases, leaving 5 bases not matched to a gene. The germline gives CDR1 LGHNT, CDR2 FRNRAP. CDR3: CASAKGTDYGYTF. CDR3 in DNA: TGTGCTAGTGCCAAGGGGACAGACTATGGCTACACCTTC.

The chain recombines TRBV6-1 with TRBJ1-2, with 10 bases lining up with TRBD1. CDR1 MNHNS and CDR2 SASEGT come from the germline V gene. The CDR3 sequence is 15 residues long. V was clipped by 1 base and J by 8 bases; unmatched bases: 7. The CDR3 region has the DNA TGTGCCAGCAGTGAAGATGGGACAGGGGTGGGCGGCTACACCTTC. Encoded protein: CASSEDGTGVGGYTF.

This clone was detected only a few times. The V and J genes are TRBV5-4 and TRBJ2-2; TRBD2 agrees at 8 bases. The J segment lost 7 bases and the V segment lost 4 bases, leaving 15 bases of the junction unmatched. The length of the CDR3 is 17 residues. CDR1 is SGHNT and CDR2 is YYREEE in the germline V gene (reference sequence). The CDR3 DNA is TGTGCCAGCAGCCCCTCGGTTGGCGGGGGGATCGGCGGGGAGCTGTTTTTT. Translation gives CASSPSVGGGIGGELFF.

CDR3 coding DNA: TGCGCCAGGGAGGACAGGGTGAACCCGGGACTAGCGGAAGGAGAGCAGTACTTC. Amino acids: CAREDRVNPGLAEGEQYF. V gene TRBV10-1 combines with J gene TRBJ2-7; 11 nucleotides agree with TRBD2. After removal of 9 bases from V and 7 bases from J, the junction contained 23 bases not matched to a gene. The CDR3 is made up of 18 amino acids. In germline, CDR1 is WNHNN, CDR2 SYGVQD (reference sequence).

The chain links TRBV4-3 to TRBJ2-3; TRBD2 matches at 10 bases. The germline gives CDR1 LGHNA, CDR2 YSLEER. The CDR3 contains 16 residues. The ends lost 1 base at V and 2 bases at J; junction bases unmatched: 3. CDR3 sequence reads: CASSQGTSGSTDTQYF. The CDR3 region has the DNA TGCGCCAGCAGCCAAGGGACTAGCGGATCCACAGATACGCAGTATTTT.

The rearrangement links TRBV11-2 to TRBJ2-5; D might be TRBD1 (6 bases). The CDR3 spans 15 residues. Germline CDR1 is SGHAT and CDR2 is FQNNGV. Trimming removed 5 bases at V and 5 bases at J, with 18 bases between. The CDR3 DNA is TGTGCCAGCAGCGAACGCCCAGGGGTCGGGGAGACCCAGTACTTC. As protein: CASSERPGVGETQYF.

This chain uses TRBV5-1 with TRBJ1-4, with D maybe TRBD1 (5 bases). The germline CDR1 and CDR2 sequences are SGHRS and YFSETQ. This CDR3 region has 16 residues. Between the trimmed V and J ends, which lost 2 bases and 4 bases, there was a span of 15 bases. The CDR3 DNA reads TGCGCCAGCAGCTTCCTGGGGCGGGGGAGTAATGAAAAACTGTTTTTT. Residues: CASSFLGRGSNEKLFF. The full variable domain, in which reference TRBV5-1 and TRBJ1-4 provide the parts outside the CDR3, is KAGVTQTPRYLIKTRGQQVTLSCSPISGHRSVSWYQQTPGQGLQFLFEYFSETQRNKGNFPGRFSGRQFSNSRSEMNVSTLELGDSALYLCASSFLGRGSNEKLFFGSGTQLSVL.

J is TRBJ1-4 and V is TRBV7-6; 8 bases are shared with TRBD1. The junction had 14 bases not matched to a gene; V was cut back by 5 bases and J by 3 bases. Germline V lookup: CDR1 SGHVS, CDR2 FNYEAQ. The CDR3 consists of 18 residues. The CDR3 nucleotides read TGTGCCAGCAGCACCGGGACAGGCCCCCTTCTAGCTAATGAAAAACTGTTTTTT. Amino acids: CASSTGTGPLLANEKLFF.

This clone came up a few times. J is TRBJ2-7 and V is TRBV7-9; 14 nucleotides match TRBD2. In germline, CDR1 is SEHNR, CDR2 FQNEAQ (reference sequence). The CDR3 extends over 18 amino acids. V was pared by 5 bases and J by 3 bases, with 12 bases of the junction left unmatched. CDR3 amino acids: CASSPPGLAGDSLYEQYF. CDR3 nucleotide sequence: TGTGCCAGCAGCCCGCCGGGACTAGCGGGAGATAGTCTCTACGAGCAGTACTTC.

The chain joins TRBV11-3 to TRBJ2-5, with 7 bases fitting TRBD2. Losses at the gene ends were 5 bases for V and 0 bases for J; bases not matched to a gene: 9. The CDR3 runs 16 residues. The germline V gene encodes CDR1 SGHNT and CDR2 YENEEA. CDR3 in amino acids: CASSRQPSGNQETQYF. The CDR3 DNA follows: TGTGCCAGCAGCCGACAACCTAGCGGAAACCAAGAGACCCAGTACTTC.

This chain uses TRBV4-3 with TRBJ2-7, with 11 bases matching TRBD2. This CDR3 contains 18 residues. With 1 base clipped from V and 2 bases from J, the junction kept 10 bases outside the gene matches. CDR1 and CDR2 from the germline V gene are LGHNA and YSLEER. The CDR3 sequence: CASSQVSSGRFEAYEQYF. The CDR3 region has the DNA TGCGCCAGCAGCCAAGTATCTAGCGGGAGGTTTGAAGCCTACGAGCAGTACTTC.

The chain uses TRBV19 and TRBJ2-7; D perhaps matches TRBD2 (6 bases). V was clipped by 3 bases and J by 2 bases, with 14 bases between them. This CDR3 is built from 15 residues. Looked up from germline, CDR1 is LNHDA and CDR2 is SQIVND (reference sequence). DNA for the CDR3: TGTGCCAGTAGTATCGCCCCGGGAGATCCCTACGAGCAGTACTTC. This sequence encodes CASSIAPGDPYEQYF.

This clone has ten or more counts. This sample includes further DNA sequences coding for the same CDR3. The V and J genes are TRBV6-5 and TRBJ1-1; TRBD1 agrees at 7 bases. The germline gives CDR1 MNHEY, CDR2 SVGAGI. The CDR3 extends over 12 amino acids. With 6 bases clipped from V and 4 bases from J, the junction kept 2 bases outside the gene matches. In DNA form, the CDR3 reads TGTGCCAGCAGCGCAGGGGGCACTGAAGCTTTCTTT. The encoded protein is CASSAGGTEAFF.

The chain combines TRBV6-5 with TRBJ2-5; D ambiguous. Trimming pared 3 bases from V and 0 bases from J, leaving 5 bases between. This CDR3 has 13 residues. Per the germline V gene, CDR1 is MNHEY and CDR2 is SVGAGI. The CDR3 reads CASSYSYQETQYF. In DNA form, the CDR3 reads TGTGCCAGCAGTTATTCGTACCAAGAGACCCAGTACTTC.

This clone has more than one count but fewer than ten. The chain joins TRBV5-6 to TRBJ2-3, with TRBD2 matching 7 bases. The V gene end was trimmed by 4 bases and the J gene end by 2 bases; junction bases not matched to a gene: 10. The length of the CDR3 is 16 residues. Germline V CDR1 and CDR2: SGHDT, YYEEEE. CDR3 in amino acids: CASSLEGSGFTDTQYF. The CDR3 DNA reads as TGTGCCAGCAGCCTGGAAGGTAGCGGGTTCACAGATACGCAGTATTTT.

This clone was recorded a few times. The gene calls are TRBV4-1 and TRBJ2-7, with TRBD1 identical over 8 bases. V shed 4 bases, J shed 5 bases, and the junction held 13 bases outside the gene matches. The V gene's germline CDR1 is MGHRA and CDR2 YSYEKL. This CDR3 has 16 residues. CDR3 nucleotide sequence: TGCGCCAGCAGCCTAAATTCCGGGGCAGGGGGCGACGAGCAGTACTTC. Translated, it gives CASSLNSGAGGDEQYF.

CDR3 loop: CASSQQGGAQPQHF. The CDR3 DNA reads as TGCGCCAGCAGCCAACAGGGGGGGGCCCAGCCCCAGCATTTT. The V gene is TRBV5-1, the J gene TRBJ1-5; TRBD1 agrees at 8 bases. The ends lost 4 bases at V and 7 bases at J; junction bases unmatched: 7. Germline V lookup: CDR1 SGHRS, CDR2 YFSETQ. This CDR3 contains 14 residues.

For the CDR3, the DNA is TGCGCCAGCAACATTCGGGGGGACGGGGACACTGAAGCTTTCTTT. Protein: CASNIRGDGDTEAFF. The chain is built from TRBV5-1 and TRBJ1-1; D is perhaps TRBD1 (5 bases). CDR1 and CDR2 from the germline V gene are SGHRS and YFSETQ. With 6 bases removed from V and 3 bases from J, the gap between germline ends came to 18 bases. This CDR3 has 15 residues.

This rearrangement joins TRBV9 to TRBJ1-2; D unresolved. The germline CDR1 and CDR2 sequences are SGDLS and YYNGEE. This CDR3 spans 14 amino acids. Trimming shortened V by 1 base and J by 0 bases, and 7 bases separated the two germline ends. The CDR3 loop reads CASSVPGSNYGYTF. The CDR3 DNA sequence: TGTGCCAGCAGCGTACCCGGGTCTAACTATGGCTACACCTTC.

The gene calls are TRBV4-2 and TRBJ2-2; 7 nucleotides agree with TRBD1. Looked up from germline, CDR1 is LGHNA and CDR2 is YNFKEQ. CDR3 size: 15 residues. J gave up 4 bases and V 5 bases, and 7 bases lay outside the gene matches. The CDR3 sequence: CASSARQGATGELFF. In DNA, the CDR3 is TGTGCCAGCAGCGCAAGACAGGGAGCCACCGGGGAGCTGTTTTTT.

The J gene is TRBJ2-7, the V gene TRBV3-1 (or the pseudogene TRBV3-2); 11 bases align to TRBD2. There are 13 residues in the CDR3. The junction had 2 bases not matched to a gene; V was cut back by 8 bases and J by 2 bases. Germline V CDR1 and CDR2: LGHDT, YNNKEL (reference sequence). The CDR3 DNA follows: TGTGCCAGCGAGACTAGCGGGGCCTACGAGCAGTACTTC. Translation gives CASETSGAYEQYF.